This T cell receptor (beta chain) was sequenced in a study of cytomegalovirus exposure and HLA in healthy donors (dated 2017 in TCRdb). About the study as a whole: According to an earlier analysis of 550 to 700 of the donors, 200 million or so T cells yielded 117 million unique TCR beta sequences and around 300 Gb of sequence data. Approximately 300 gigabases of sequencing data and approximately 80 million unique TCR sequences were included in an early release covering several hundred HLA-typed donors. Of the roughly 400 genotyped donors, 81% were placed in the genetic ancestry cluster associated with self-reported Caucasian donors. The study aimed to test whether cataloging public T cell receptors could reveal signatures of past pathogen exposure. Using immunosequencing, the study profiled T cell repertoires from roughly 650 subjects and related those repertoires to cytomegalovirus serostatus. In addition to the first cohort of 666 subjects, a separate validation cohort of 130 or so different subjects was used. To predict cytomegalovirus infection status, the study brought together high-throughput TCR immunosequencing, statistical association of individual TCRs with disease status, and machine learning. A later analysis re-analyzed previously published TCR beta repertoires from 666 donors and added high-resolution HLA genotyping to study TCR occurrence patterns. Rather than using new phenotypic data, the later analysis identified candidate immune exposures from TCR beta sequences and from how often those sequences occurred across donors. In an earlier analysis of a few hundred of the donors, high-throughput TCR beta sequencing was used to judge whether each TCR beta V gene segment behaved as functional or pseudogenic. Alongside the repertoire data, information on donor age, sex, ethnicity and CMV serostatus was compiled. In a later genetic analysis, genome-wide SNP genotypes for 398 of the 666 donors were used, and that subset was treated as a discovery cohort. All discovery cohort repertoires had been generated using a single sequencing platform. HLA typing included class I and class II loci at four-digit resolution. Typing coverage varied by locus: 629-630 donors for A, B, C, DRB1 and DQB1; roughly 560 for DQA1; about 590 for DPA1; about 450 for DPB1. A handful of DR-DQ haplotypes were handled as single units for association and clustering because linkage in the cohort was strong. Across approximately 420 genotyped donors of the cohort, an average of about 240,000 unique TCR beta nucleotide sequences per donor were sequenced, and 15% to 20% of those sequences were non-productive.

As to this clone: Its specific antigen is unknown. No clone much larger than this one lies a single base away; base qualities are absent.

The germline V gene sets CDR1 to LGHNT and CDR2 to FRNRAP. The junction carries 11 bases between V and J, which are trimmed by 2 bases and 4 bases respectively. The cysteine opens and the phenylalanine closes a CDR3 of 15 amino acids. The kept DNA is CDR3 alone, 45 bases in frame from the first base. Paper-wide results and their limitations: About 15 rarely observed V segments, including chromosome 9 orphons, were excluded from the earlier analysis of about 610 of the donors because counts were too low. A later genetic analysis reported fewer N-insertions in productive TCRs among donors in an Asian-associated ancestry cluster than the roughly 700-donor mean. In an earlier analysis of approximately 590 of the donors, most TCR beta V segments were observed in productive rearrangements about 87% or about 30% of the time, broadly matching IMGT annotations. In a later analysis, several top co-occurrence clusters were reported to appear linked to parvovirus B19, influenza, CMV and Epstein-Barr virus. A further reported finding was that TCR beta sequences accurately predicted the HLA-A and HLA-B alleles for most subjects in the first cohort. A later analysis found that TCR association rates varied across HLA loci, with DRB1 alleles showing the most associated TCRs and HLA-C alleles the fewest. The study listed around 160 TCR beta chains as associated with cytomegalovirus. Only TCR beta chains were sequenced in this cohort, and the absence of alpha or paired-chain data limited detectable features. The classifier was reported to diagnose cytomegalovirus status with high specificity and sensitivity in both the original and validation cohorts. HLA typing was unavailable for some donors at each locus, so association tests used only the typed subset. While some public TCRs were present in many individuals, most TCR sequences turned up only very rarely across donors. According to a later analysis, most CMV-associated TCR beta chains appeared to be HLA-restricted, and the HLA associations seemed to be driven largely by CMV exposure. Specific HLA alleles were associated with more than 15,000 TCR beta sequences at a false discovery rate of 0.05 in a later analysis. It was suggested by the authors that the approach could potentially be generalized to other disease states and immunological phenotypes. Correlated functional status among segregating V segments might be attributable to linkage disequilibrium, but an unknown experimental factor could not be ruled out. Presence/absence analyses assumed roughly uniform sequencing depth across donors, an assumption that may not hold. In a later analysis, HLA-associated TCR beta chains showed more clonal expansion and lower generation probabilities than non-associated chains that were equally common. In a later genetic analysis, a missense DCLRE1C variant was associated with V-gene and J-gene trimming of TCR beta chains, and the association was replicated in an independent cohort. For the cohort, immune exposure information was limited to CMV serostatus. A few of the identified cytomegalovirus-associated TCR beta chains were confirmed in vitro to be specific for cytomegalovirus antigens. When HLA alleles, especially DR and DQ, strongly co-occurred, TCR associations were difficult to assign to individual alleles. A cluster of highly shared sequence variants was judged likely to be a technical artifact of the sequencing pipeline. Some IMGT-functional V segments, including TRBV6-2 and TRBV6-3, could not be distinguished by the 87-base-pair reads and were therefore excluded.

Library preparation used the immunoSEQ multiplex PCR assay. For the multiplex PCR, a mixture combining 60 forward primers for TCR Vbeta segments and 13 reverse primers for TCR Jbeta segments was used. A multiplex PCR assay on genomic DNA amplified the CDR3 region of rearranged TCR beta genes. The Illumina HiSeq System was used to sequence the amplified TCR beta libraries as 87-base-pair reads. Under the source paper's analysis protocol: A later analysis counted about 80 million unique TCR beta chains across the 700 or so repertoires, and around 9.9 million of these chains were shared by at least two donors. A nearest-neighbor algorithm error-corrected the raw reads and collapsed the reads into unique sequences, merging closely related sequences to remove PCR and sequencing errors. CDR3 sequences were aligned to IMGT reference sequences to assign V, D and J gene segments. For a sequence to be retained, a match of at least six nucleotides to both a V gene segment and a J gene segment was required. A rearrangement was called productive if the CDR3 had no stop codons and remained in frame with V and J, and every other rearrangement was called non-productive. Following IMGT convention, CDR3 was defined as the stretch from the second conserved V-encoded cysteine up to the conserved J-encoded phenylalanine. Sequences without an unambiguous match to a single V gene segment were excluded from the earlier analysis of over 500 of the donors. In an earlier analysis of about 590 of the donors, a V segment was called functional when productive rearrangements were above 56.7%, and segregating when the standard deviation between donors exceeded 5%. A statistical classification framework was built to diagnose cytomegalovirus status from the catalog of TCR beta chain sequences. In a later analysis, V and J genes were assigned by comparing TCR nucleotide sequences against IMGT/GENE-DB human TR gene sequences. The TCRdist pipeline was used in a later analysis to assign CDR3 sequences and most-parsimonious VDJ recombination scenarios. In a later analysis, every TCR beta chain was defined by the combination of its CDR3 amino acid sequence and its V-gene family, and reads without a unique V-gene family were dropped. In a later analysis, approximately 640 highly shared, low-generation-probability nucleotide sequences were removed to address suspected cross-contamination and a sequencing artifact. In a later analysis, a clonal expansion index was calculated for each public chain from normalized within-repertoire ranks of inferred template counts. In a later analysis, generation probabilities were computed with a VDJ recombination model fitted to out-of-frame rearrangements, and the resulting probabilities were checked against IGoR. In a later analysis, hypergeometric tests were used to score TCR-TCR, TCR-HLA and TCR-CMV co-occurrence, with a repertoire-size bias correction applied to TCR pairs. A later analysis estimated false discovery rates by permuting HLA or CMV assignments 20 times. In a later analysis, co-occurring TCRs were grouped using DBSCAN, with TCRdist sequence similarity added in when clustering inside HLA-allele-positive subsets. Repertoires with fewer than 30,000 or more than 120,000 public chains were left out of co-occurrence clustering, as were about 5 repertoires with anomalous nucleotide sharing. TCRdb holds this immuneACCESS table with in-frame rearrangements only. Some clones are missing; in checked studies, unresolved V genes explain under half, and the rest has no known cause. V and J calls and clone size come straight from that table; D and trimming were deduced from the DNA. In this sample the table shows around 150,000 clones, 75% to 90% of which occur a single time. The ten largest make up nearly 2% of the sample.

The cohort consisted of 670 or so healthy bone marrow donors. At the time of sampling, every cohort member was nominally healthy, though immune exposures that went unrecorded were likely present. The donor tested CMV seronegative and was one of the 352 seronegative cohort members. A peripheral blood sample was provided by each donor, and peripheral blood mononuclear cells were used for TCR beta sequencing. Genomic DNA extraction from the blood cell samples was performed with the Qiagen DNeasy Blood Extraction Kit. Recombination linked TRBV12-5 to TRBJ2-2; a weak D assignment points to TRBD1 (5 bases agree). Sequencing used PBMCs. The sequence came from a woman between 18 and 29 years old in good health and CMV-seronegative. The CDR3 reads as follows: CASGLLGRGTGELFF. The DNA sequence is TGTGCTAGTGGTTTGTTGGGGCGAGGCACCGGGGAGCTGTTTTTT.